The T cell receptor beta chain described here comes from a study of blood T cell repertoires in COVID-19. Study summary: Nucleic acid was either cDNA or gDNA, and it came from T cells, B-cell-depleted T cells, or PBMCs.

This CDR3 contains 16 residues. Trimming stripped 1 base from V and 4 bases from J, with 14 bases between. Germline values: CDR1 MNHEY, CDR2 SMNVEV (reference sequence). Original methodology: Reference gene primer amplification in the assay estimated nucleated cell counts. Method: immunoSEQ multiplex PCR; TCRdb's copy keeps in-frame clones and lacks some. The V and J calls and clone size were taken over from that table, and D and trimming were inferred from the DNA. The sample lists fewer than 350,000 clones; around 90% were seen once. Ages ranged from roughly 18 to 100 years, with residence in about two dozen US areas.

The chain recombines TRBV27 with TRBJ2-1, with D maybe TRBD1 (5 bases). The receptor was derived from a woman between 35 and 50 years old who had recovered from COVID-19. The sample comprised PBMCs or T cells enriched from blood (not recorded which). The CDR3 DNA is TGTGCCAGCAGTTTATGGCGCAGGGCAGAATACAATGAGCAGTTCTTC. Translated: CASSLWRRAEYNEQFF.